This T cell receptor beta chain was recorded in a study of blood T cell repertoires in COVID-19. The wider study: Spain, Italy and the United States supplied samples that represented acute and convalescent COVID-19.

Per the authors' pipeline: Estimation of nucleated cell counts was performed using reference gene primer amplification. Only in-frame clones appear in the TCRdb table, and some are missing; sequencing was by immunoSEQ multiplex PCR. Clone size and the V and J calls come from that table; the DNA yielded D and trimming. Of roughly 190,000 clones detected, around 84% appear once; the ten largest clones hold more than 12%. With 2 bases removed from V and 8 bases from J, the gap between germline ends came to 15 bases. Germline loops: CDR1 MDHEN, CDR2 SYDVKM. The CDR3 runs to 15 residues. Those enrolled in Seattle joined during active infection and were followed longitudinally afterward.

This chain uses TRBV28 with TRBJ1-4; D call uncertain. The TCR comes from a woman in her sixties or seventies with COVID-19, enrolled during active disease. Sequenced: peripheral blood. Here the CDR3 DNA reads TGTGCCAGCAGTTTACGGAGGGCGCAGATCGAAAAACTGTTTTTT. Translated, it gives CASSLRRAQIEKLFF.